This T cell receptor beta chain is drawn from a study of beta chain features in type 1 diabetes. CDR3 length equals 14 residues. In germline, CDR1 is SNHLY, CDR2 FYNNEI. V trimming: 6 bases; J trimming: 2 bases; junction bases outside the gene matches: 2. Expressed TCRB transcripts were sequenced because the isolated RNA had all been reverse transcribed beforehand. Clones were read by immunoSEQ multiplex PCR, and TCRdb kept only the in-frame ones, dropping some. The table records some 330,000 clones, approximately 11% of them present only once. The specimen sequenced was naive CD4+ T cells from blood. This sequence was found in a woman in her thirties in good health. V and J are TRBV2 and TRBJ1-1; 11 bases align to TRBD1. This CDR3 is CASRGTGGNTEAFF. In DNA, the CDR3 is TGTGCCAGCAGGGGGACAGGGGGTAACACTGAAGCTTTCTTT.